Below, one TCR beta chain is given with its context. From germline, CDR1 is MNHEY and CDR2 SMNVEV (reference sequence). V was clipped by 3 bases and J by 8 bases, with 11 bases between them. The CDR3 is 13 amino acids. The record originates from a study of cytomegalovirus exposure and HLA in healthy donors. Amplification used 60 Vbeta primers and 13 Jbeta primers. Repertoires were generated with immunoSEQ multiplex PCR, while TCRdb's copy carries only in-frame clones and drops some. This sample has under 150,000 clones, with 79% found just once. This sequence originates from a male donor in good health and CMV-seronegative. The chain carries TRBV27 and TRBJ2-1, with D hard to call. The specimen sequenced was PBMCs. The DNA of the CDR3 is TGTGCCAGCAGTTTTGTTTTCCCCGATGAGCAGTTCTTC. Translation: CASSFVFPDEQFF.